The 31 T cell receptor beta chains below all came from one sample that was sequenced in a study of OX40 agonist ivuxolimab in advanced cancers. Measured with immunoSEQ multiplex PCR; TCRdb has only the in-frame clones, and not every one. The repertoire includes fewer than 55,000 clones, roughly 80% of them detected once, and over 1.5% sits in the top ten. Here the sequenced sample was CD4+ or CD8+ T cells sorted from blood, taken in a trial of the OX40 agonist ivuxolimab. The receptors derive from an adult with an advanced solid tumor such as melanoma, head and neck, liver or kidney cancer.

CDR3 protein: CASFGEYPYNEQFF. CDR3 DNA sequence: TGTGCCAGCTTCGGGGAGTACCCCTACAATGAGCAGTTCTTC. The chain joins TRBV27 to TRBJ2-1, with D perhaps TRBD2 (5 bases). Trimming left V 8 bases short and J 2 bases short, with 13 bases between. The CDR3 extends over 14 amino acids. CDR1 is MNHEY, CDR2 SMNVEV, per germline (reference sequence).

The chain joins TRBV10-3 to TRBJ1-5; D is perhaps TRBD1 (5 bases). The CDR3 sequence is 14 residues long. Germline lookup yields CDR1 ENHRY and CDR2 SYGVKD. V was clipped by 5 bases and J by 6 bases, with 14 bases between them. The CDR3 here is CAISSQGQGQPQHF. CDR3 sequence (DNA): TGTGCCATCAGTTCCCAAGGTCAGGGTCAGCCCCAGCATTTT.

The genes are TRBV5-1 and TRBJ2-6; D gene ambiguous. The CDR3 spans 14 residues. The V end was cut by 7 bases, the J end by 2 bases, with 10 bases between. Germline CDR1 reads SGHRS; CDR2 reads YFSETQ. This chain's CDR3 is CASLAGTGANVLTF. In DNA, the CDR3 is TGCGCCAGCTTGGCAGGAACTGGGGCCAACGTCCTGACTTTC.

The V call is TRBV7-9, the J call TRBJ1-2, with D perhaps matching TRBD1 (6 bases). V dropped 6 bases and J dropped 6 bases, with 11 bases sitting between them. The germline CDR1 and CDR2 sequences are SEHNR and FQNEAQ (reference sequence). There are 12 residues in the CDR3. For the CDR3, the DNA is TGTGCCAGCAGTTTCACAGGGCATGGCTACACCTTC. It translates to CASSFTGHGYTF.

V and J are TRBV14 and TRBJ2-1, with TRBD1 matching over 8 bases. Losses at the gene ends were 1 base for V and 7 bases for J; bases not matched to a gene: 9. Germline CDR1 SGHDN, CDR2 FVKESK. This CDR3 has 16 amino acids. The CDR3 DNA follows: TGTGCCAGCAGCCAAGTTTTAGGACAGGGTACAAATGAGCAGTTCTTC. Translating gives CASSQVLGQGTNEQFF.

Notes on this clone: The same CDR3 is also encoded by other DNA sequences in this sample. This sequence joins TRBV7-9 and TRBJ1-1; a weak D match, TRBD1 (6 bases). Germline loops: CDR1 SEHNR, CDR2 FQNEAQ (reference sequence). The CDR3 contains 14 residues. The germline V and J ends were trimmed by 8 bases and 0 bases, with 13 bases remaining between them. CDR3 nucleotides: TGTGCCAGCGTTGTCGGACAGTTGAACACTGAAGCTTTCTTT. Its translation: CASVVGQLNTEAFF. The entire variable domain, with the rest obtained from reference TRBV7-9 and TRBJ1-1, is as follows: DTGVSQNPRHKITKRGQNVTFRCDPISEHNRLYWYRQTLGQGPEFLTYFQNEAQLEKSRLLSDRFSAERPKGSFSTLEIQRTEQGDSAMYLCASVVGQLNTEAFFGQGTRLTVV.

This chain joins TRBV6-1 and TRBJ1-3, with 8 positions matching TRBD1. The germline CDR1 and CDR2 sequences are MNHNS and SASEGT. This CDR3 comprises 14 residues. The V and J ends lost 7 bases and 9 bases, in that order; junction bases with no gene match: 11. The CDR3 region is CASNDPDRAVTIYF. As DNA, the CDR3 is TGTGCCAGCAACGACCCGGACAGGGCGGTCACCATATATTTT.

This clone was detected a few times. The chain couples TRBV4-1 to TRBJ2-3; the D call may be TRBD1 or TRBD2 (5 bases each). V was trimmed by 4 bases and J by 0 bases, leaving 11 bases between them. The CDR3 has 15 residues. Germline V gene data show CDR1 as MGHRA and CDR2 as YSYEKL. Here the CDR3 reads CASSRRDGSTDTQYF. The DNA of the CDR3 is TGCGCCAGCAGCCGAAGGGACGGAAGCACAGATACGCAGTATTTT.

J is TRBJ2-6 and V is TRBV28; perhaps TRBD2 as D (6 bases). The CDR3 runs to 16 residues. Deletions cut 5 bases from V and 1 base from J, with 12 bases between. Germline V gene data show CDR1 as MDHEN and CDR2 as SYDVKM. The CDR3 bases are TGTGCCAGCAGTCCTCCGACTAGATCTGGGGCCAACGTCCTGACTTTC. This codes for CASSPPTRSGANVLTF. Full variable domain (remainder filled in from reference TRBV28 and TRBJ2-6): DVKVTQSSRYLVKRTGEKVFLECVQDMDHENMFWYRQDPGLGLRLIYFSYDVKMKEKGDIPEGYSVSREKKERFSLILESASTNQTSMYLCASSPPTRSGANVLTFGAGSRLTVL.

This clone was found a few times. CDR3 DNA sequence: TGCGCCAGCAGCCAGGACGTTGACAGCGAAAAACTGTTTTTT. Residues: CASSQDVDSEKLFF. This chain links TRBV4-1 with TRBJ1-4; possible D gene TRBD1, 5 bases. V was pared by 3 bases and J by 8 bases, with 13 bases between. Germline V gene lookup returns CDR1 MGHRA and CDR2 YSYEKL. The CDR3 covers 14 residues.

The table lists this clone with a count of one. The chain recombines TRBV7-2 with TRBJ1-2; 7 bases align to TRBD1. Germline lookup yields CDR1 SGHTA and CDR2 FQGNSA. V lost 5 bases and J lost 8; bases outside the gene matches: 11. The CDR3 has 14 amino acids. The chain's CDR3 is CASSVQQGLSGYTF. The DNA for the CDR3 is TGTGCCAGCAGCGTACAACAGGGGTTGAGCGGCTACACCTTC.

J is TRBJ1-5 and V is TRBV28, with TRBD1 matching 10 bases. V trimming: 5 bases; J trimming: 0 bases; junction bases outside the gene matches: 10. CDR3 size: 18 residues. Per the germline V gene, CDR1 is MDHEN and CDR2 is SYDVKM. This CDR3 reads CASSKMRQGADSNQPQHF. CDR3 in DNA: TGTGCCAGCAGTAAAATGAGACAGGGGGCAGATAGCAATCAGCCCCAGCATTTT.

The chain recombines TRBV28 with TRBJ1-3; TRBD1 matches at 7 bases. The CDR3 runs to 14 residues. The ends lost 6 bases at V and 2 bases at J; junction bases unmatched: 4. The germline V gene has CDR1 MDHEN and CDR2 SYDVKM. CDR3 nucleotide sequence: TGTGCCAGCAGACCGGACAGGACTGGAAACACCATATATTTT. It is translated as CASRPDRTGNTIYF. Based on the CDR3 plus reference TRBV28 and TRBJ1-3, the full variable domain is DVKVTQSSRYLVKRTGEKVFLECVQDMDHENMFWYRQDPGLGLRLIYFSYDVKMKEKGDIPEGYSVSREKKERFSLILESASTNQTSMYLCASRPDRTGNTIYFGEGSWLTVV.

This chain uses TRBV19 with TRBJ2-5; maybe TRBD1 (7 bases). V was clipped by 8 bases and J by 6 bases, with 13 bases between them. The germline V gene encodes CDR1 LNHDA and CDR2 SQIVND (reference sequence). The CDR3 has 12 residues. The CDR3: CASGGTAKTQYF. CDR3 DNA sequence: TGTGCCAGTGGAGGGACAGCGAAGACCCAGTACTTC.

The chain recombines TRBV14 with TRBJ2-2; weak D call: TRBD1 (6 bases). The V end lost 0 bases, the J end lost 6 bases, and 8 bases lay between the germline ends. Germline values: CDR1 SGHDN, CDR2 FVKESK. This CDR3 comprises 14 residues. As DNA, the CDR3 is TGTGCCAGCAGCCAAGAGTGGGGGCCCGGGGAGCTGTTTTTT. Protein product: CASSQEWGPGELFF.

This clone was seen only once. This chain joins TRBV19 and TRBJ1-3; D may be TRBD1 (5 bases). V shed 10 bases and J shed 0 bases, with 10 bases lying between them. Per the germline V gene, CDR1 is LNHDA and CDR2 is SQIVND (reference sequence). The CDR3 has 13 residues. CDR3 residues: CATAGASGNTIYF. CDR3 DNA sequence: TGTGCCACCGCTGGGGCCTCTGGAAACACCATATATTTT.

The chain has TRBV5-4 and TRBJ1-4; no definite D call. Trimming took off 2 bases at V and 8 bases at J, with 19 bases between the two ends. The CDR3 is 16 residues long. From germline, CDR1 is SGHNT and CDR2 YYREEE (reference sequence). The CDR3 loop is CASSFSDANRGEKLFF. The CDR3 nucleotides are TGTGCCAGCAGCTTTTCGGACGCAAATCGAGGGGAAAAACTGTTTTTT. The full variable domain, its missing parts supplied by reference TRBV5-4 and TRBJ1-4, is ETGVTQSPTHLIKTRGQQVTLRCSSQSGHNTVSWYQQALGQGPQFIFQYYREEENGRGNFPPRFSGLQFPNYSSELNVNALELDDSALYLCASSFSDANRGEKLFFGSGTQLSVL.

V is TRBV7-2 and J is TRBJ2-1; 9 positions match TRBD2. The CDR3 runs 14 residues. V shed 5 bases, J shed 9 bases, and the junction held 8 bases outside the gene matches. Germline CDR1 SGHTA, CDR2 FQGNSA. The DNA for the CDR3 is TGTGCCAGCAGCCCGGGACTAGCCCTTGGTGAGCAGTTCTTC. It codes for CASSPGLALGEQFF.

V usage is TRBV11-3 and J usage is TRBJ2-1; 12 positions match TRBD2. This CDR3 is built from 15 residues. With V trimmed by 4 bases and J by 4 bases, 2 bases remained unmatched. Germline V gives CDR1 SGHNT, CDR2 YENEEA. CDR3 in DNA: TGTGCCAGCAGCTCCGGACTAGCGGGGTACAATGAGCAGTTCTTC. Translation gives CASSSGLAGYNEQFF.

The V gene is TRBV9, the J gene TRBJ1-2; no clear D. CDR1 is SGDLS, CDR2 YYNGEE, per germline. The CDR3 contains 15 residues. The germline V and J ends were trimmed by 9 bases and 2 bases, with 20 bases remaining between them. This CDR3 is CATNNRTHINYGYTF. The CDR3 nucleotides read TGTGCCACCAATAATCGGACCCACATCAACTATGGCTACACCTTC. Full variable domain (outside the CDR3, taken from reference TRBV9 and TRBJ1-2): DSGVTQTPKHLITATGQRVTLRCSPRSGDLSVYWYQQSLDQGLQFLIQYYNGEERAKGNILERFSAQQFPDLHSELNLSSLELGDSALYFCATNNRTHINYGYTFGSGTRLTVV.

The chain employs TRBV2 and TRBJ1-1; D is perhaps TRBD1 (5 bases). CDR3 length: 14 amino acids. Between the trimmed V and J ends, which lost 5 bases and 1 base, there was a span of 11 bases. CDR1 and CDR2 from the germline V gene are SNHLY and FYNNEI. CDR3 DNA: TGTGCCAGCAGTTGGGGGGGAGGGAACACTGAAGCTTTCTTT. It encodes CASSWGGGNTEAFF. Based on the CDR3 plus reference TRBV2 and TRBJ1-1, the full variable domain is EPEVTQTPSHQVTQMGQEVILRCVPISNHLYFYWYRQILGQKVEFLVSFYNNEISEKSEIFDDQFSVERPDGSNFTLKIRSTKLEDSAMYFCASSWGGGNTEAFFGQGTRLTVV.

This chain connects TRBV7-8 to TRBJ1-5; no firm D call. This CDR3 spans 14 amino acids. Germline V gene lookup returns CDR1 SGHVS and CDR2 FQNEAQ. V was pared by 5 bases and J by 6 bases, with 14 bases between. In DNA form, the CDR3 reads TGTGCCAGCAGCCCAAGACTGCCCGGTCAGCCCCAGCATTTT. Translating gives CASSPRLPGQPQHF.

CDR3 bases: TGTGCCAGCAGTCCCGGGACAGGGGATGAAAAACTGTTTTTT. Protein sequence: CASSPGTGDEKLFF. The rearrangement uses TRBV28 and TRBJ1-4; 10 bases align to TRBD1. Germline CDR1 reads MDHEN; CDR2 reads SYDVKM. V shed 5 bases and J 6 bases; nucleotides not matched to a gene: 3. The CDR3 length is 14 residues.

The CDR3: CASSLSGYEQYF. The CDR3 bases are TGTGCCAGCAGCTTGTCAGGCTACGAGCAGTACTTC. The chain recombines TRBV5-6 with TRBJ2-7, with D unresolved. There are 12 residues in the CDR3. Germline loops: CDR1 SGHDT, CDR2 YYEEEE. V was clipped by 1 base and J by 3 bases, with 5 bases between them.

The CDR3 loop reads CASSPSGTSGSRQYF. The CDR3 nucleotides read TGCGCCAGCAGCCCCTCAGGGACTAGCGGGAGTCGGCAGTACTTC. The chain links TRBV4-1 to TRBJ2-7; 14 bases fit TRBD2. Unmatched junction bases numbered 8, after V lost 4 bases and J lost 9 bases. Looked up from germline, CDR1 is MGHRA and CDR2 is YSYEKL. There are 15 residues in the CDR3.

This chain connects TRBV28 to TRBJ2-1, with 13 bases identical to TRBD2. CDR1 is MDHEN and CDR2 is SYDVKM in the germline V gene. V shed 2 bases and J 6 bases; nucleotides not matched to a gene: 4. The CDR3 covers 16 residues. DNA for the CDR3: TGTGCCAGCAGTTTAACTAGCGGGGGGGCTCTCAATGAGCAGTTCTTC. Translation gives CASSLTSGGALNEQFF.

The genes are TRBV7-2 and TRBJ2-5, with a possible D match to TRBD2 (7 bases). The V gene's germline CDR1 is SGHTA and CDR2 FQGNSA. V was clipped by 6 bases and J by 2 bases, with 16 bases between them. The CDR3 has 15 amino acids. The CDR3 bases are TGTGCCAGCAGTCTCGGAGAGGGGGGGCAAGAGACCCAGTACTTC. This codes for CASSLGEGGQETQYF.

The chain recombines TRBV20-1 with TRBJ2-5; no clear D gene. Germline V gives CDR1 DFQATT, CDR2 SNEGSKA (reference sequence). The length of the CDR3 is 11 residues. V was clipped by 2 bases and J by 1 base, with 2 bases between them. This CDR3 is CSARTQETQYF. DNA for the CDR3: TGCAGTGCTAGAACCCAAGAGACCCAGTACTTC.

The V call is TRBV11-2, the J call TRBJ2-2; 7 positions agree with TRBD2. V trimming: 4 bases; J trimming: 2 bases; junction bases outside the gene matches: 4. This CDR3 has 15 residues. Germline CDR1 reads SGHAT; CDR2 reads FQNNGV. CDR3 residues: CASSYPGLNTGELFF. CDR3 in DNA: TGTGCCAGCAGCTACCCGGGACTAAACACCGGGGAGCTGTTTTTT.

The chain links TRBV6-1 to TRBJ2-7; 7 nucleotides line up with TRBD1. This CDR3 comprises 13 residues. Germline assignment: CDR1 MNHNS and CDR2 SASEGT. The V segment lost 5 bases and the J segment 3 bases; nucleotides outside the gene matches: 4. CDR3 nucleotide sequence: TGTGCCAGCAGTAGGGACAGCGTCTACGAGCAGTACTTC. Translating gives CASSRDSVYEQYF.

The CDR3 DNA reads TGCGCCAGCAGCCGGAGCAATGAAAAACTGTTTTTT. Encoded protein: CASSRSNEKLFF. The V call is TRBV5-1, the J call TRBJ1-4; no firm D call. The CDR3 length is 12 residues. V lost 4 bases, J lost 5 bases, and 6 bases lay in between. The V gene's germline CDR1 is SGHRS and CDR2 YFSETQ.